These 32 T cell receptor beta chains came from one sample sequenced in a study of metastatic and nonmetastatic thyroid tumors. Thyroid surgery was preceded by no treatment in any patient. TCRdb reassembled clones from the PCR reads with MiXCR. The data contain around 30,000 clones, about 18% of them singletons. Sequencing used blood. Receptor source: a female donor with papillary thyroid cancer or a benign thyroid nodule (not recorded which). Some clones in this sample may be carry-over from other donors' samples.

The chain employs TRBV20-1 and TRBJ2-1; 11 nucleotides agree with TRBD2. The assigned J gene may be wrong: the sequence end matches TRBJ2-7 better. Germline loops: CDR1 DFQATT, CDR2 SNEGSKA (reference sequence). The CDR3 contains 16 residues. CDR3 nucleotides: TGCAGTGCTAGAGATTTAACTAGCGGGAGTTCCGACGAGCAGTACTTC. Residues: CSARDLTSGSSDEQYF.

The CDR3 nucleotides read TGTGCCAGCAGCTACGTGGGGCGGGCGGGGAATGAGCAGTTCTTC. It specifies CASSYVGRAGNEQFF. The chain couples TRBV11-2 to TRBJ2-1; TRBD2 might be the D (6 bases). The CDR3 is 15 amino acids. The V and J ends lost 4 bases and 7 bases respectively, with 17 bases between them. Germline lookup yields CDR1 SGHAT and CDR2 FQNNGV. The complete variable domain, with remaining parts taken from reference TRBV11-2 and TRBJ2-1, reads EAGVAQSPRYKIIEKRQSVAFWCNPISGHATLYWYQQILGQGPKLLIQFQNNGVVDDSQLPKDRFSAERLKGVDSTLKIQPAKLEDSAVYLCASSYVGRAGNEQFFGPGTRLTVL.

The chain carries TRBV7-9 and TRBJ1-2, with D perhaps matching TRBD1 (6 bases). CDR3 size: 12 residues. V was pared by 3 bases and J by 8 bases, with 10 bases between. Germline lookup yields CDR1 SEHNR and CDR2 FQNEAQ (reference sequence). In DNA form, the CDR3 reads TGTGCCAGCAGCTTCGACAGGAGCGGCTACACCTTC. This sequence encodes CASSFDRSGYTF. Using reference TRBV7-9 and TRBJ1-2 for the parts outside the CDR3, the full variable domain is DTGVSQNPRHKITKRGQNVTFRCDPISEHNRLYWYRQTLGQGPEFLTYFQNEAQLEKSRLLSDRFSAERPKGSFSTLEIQRTEQGDSAMYLCASSFDRSGYTFGSGTRLTVV.

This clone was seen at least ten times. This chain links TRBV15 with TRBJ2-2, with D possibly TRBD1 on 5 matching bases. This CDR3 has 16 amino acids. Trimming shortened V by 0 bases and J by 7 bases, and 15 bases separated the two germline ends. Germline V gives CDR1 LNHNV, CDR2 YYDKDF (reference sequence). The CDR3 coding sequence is TGTGCCACCAGCAGAGATCTGGTAGGGGTCGGCGGGGAGCTGTTTTTT. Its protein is CATSRDLVGVGGELFF.

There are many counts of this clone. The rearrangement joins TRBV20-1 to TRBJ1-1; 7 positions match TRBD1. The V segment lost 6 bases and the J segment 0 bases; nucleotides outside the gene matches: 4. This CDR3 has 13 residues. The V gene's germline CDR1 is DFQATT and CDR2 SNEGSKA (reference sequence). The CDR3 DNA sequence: TGCAGTGCCGCGGGACAGCTGAACACTGAAGCTTTCTTT. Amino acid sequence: CSAAGQLNTEAFF.

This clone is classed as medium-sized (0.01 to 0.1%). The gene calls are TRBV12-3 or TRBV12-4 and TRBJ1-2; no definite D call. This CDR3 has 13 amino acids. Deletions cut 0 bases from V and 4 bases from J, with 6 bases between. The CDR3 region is CASSLAGSYGYTF. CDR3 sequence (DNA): TGTGCCAGCAGTTTAGCAGGGTCCTATGGCTACACCTTC.

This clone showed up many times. CDR3 in amino acids: CASSPGLAGLGSSYEQYF. CDR3 DNA: TGTGCCAGCTCACCGGGACTAGCGGGCCTGGGGTCCTCCTACGAGCAGTACTTC. V gene TRBV18 combines with J gene TRBJ2-7; 12 bases agree with TRBD2. V dropped 3 bases and J dropped 0; count of bases not matched to a gene: 9. Germline CDR1 reads KGHSH; CDR2 reads LQKENI. The CDR3 runs to 18 residues.

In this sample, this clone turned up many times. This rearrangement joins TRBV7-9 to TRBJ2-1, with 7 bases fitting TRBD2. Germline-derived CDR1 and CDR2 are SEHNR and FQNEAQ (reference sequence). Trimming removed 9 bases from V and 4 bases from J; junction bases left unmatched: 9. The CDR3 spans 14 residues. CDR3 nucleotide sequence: TGTGCCAGTACGAAGAGCGGGGATTACAATGAGCAGTTCTTC. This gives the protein CASTKSGDYNEQFF.

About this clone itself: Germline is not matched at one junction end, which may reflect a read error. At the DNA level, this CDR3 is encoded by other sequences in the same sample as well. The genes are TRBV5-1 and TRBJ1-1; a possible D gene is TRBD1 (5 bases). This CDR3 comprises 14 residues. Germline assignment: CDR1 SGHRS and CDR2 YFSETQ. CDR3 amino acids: CASSSNGGFTEAFF. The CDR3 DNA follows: TGTGCCAGCAGCTCCAACGGGGGTTTCACTGAAGCTTTCTTT.

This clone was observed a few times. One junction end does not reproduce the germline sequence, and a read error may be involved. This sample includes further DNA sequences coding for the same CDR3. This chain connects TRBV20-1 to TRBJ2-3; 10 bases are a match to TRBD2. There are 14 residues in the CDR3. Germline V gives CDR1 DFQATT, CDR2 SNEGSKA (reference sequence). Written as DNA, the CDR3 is TGCAGTGCTTCGAAGCGGGAGGGAGCAGATACGCGGTATTTC. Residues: CSASKREGADTRYF.

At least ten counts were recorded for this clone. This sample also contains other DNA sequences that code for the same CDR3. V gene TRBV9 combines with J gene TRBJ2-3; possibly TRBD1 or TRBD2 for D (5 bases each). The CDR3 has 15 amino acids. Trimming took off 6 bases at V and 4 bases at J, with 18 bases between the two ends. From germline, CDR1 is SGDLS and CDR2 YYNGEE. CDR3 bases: TGTGCCAGCAATCGGTGGGGGATTATCGCAGATACGCAGTATTTT. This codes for CASNRWGIIADTQYF.

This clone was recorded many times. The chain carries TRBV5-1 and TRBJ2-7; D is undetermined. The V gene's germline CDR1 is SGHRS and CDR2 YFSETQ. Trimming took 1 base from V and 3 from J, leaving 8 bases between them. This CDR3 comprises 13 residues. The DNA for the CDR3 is TGCGCCAGCAGCTTGCGTACCGACTACGAGCAGTACTTC. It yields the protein CASSLRTDYEQYF.

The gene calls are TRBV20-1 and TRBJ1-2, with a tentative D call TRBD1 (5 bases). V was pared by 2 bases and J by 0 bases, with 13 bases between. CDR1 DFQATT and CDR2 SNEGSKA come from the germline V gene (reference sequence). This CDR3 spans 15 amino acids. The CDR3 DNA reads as TGCAGTGCTAGACCTCATGGGGGGACTAACTATGGCTACACCTTC. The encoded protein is CSARPHGGTNYGYTF.

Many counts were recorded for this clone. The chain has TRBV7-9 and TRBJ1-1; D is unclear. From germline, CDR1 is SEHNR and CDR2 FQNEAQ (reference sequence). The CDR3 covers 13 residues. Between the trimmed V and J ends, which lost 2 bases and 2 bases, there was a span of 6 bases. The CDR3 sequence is CASSLRANTEAFF. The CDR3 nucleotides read TGTGCCAGCAGCTTACGGGCCAACACTGAAGCTTTCTTT.

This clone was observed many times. CDR3 bases: TGTGCCAGCGGGGGACAGTTAGGTGCAACTAATGAAAAACTGTTTTTT. Translated, it gives CASGGQLGATNEKLFF. The chain recombines TRBV6-1 with TRBJ1-4, with 7 bases lining up with TRBD1. The junction had 9 bases not matched to a gene; V was cut back by 8 bases and J by 0 bases. The germline V gene has CDR1 MNHNS and CDR2 SASEGT. There are 16 residues in the CDR3.

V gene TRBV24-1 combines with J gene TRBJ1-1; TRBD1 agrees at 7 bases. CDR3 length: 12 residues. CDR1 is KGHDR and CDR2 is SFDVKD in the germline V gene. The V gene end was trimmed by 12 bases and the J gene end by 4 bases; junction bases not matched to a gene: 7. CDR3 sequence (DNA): TGTGCCGTACAGGGGATCGGCACTGAAGCTTTCTTT. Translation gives CAVQGIGTEAFF.

CDR3 nucleotides: TGTGCCAGCAGCACCGGACTAGCGGGTACCGGGGAGCTGTTTTTT. Translation: CASSTGLAGTGELFF. The chain employs TRBV11-2 and TRBJ2-2, with TRBD2 matching over 11 bases. Per the germline V gene, CDR1 is SGHAT and CDR2 is FQNNGV. Trimming at V came to 5 bases and at J to 5 bases, leaving 4 bases not matched to a gene. The CDR3 has 15 amino acids.

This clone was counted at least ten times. The CDR3 nucleotides are TGTGCCAGCAGTCCAGGGGGCTGGGACTATGGCTACACCTTC. Its translation is CASSPGGWDYGYTF. The chain is built from TRBV28 and TRBJ1-2, with 8 bases identical to TRBD1. Unmatched junction bases numbered 5, after V lost 5 bases and J lost 3 bases. The CDR3 is made up of 14 amino acids. Germline CDR1 and CDR2: MDHEN and SYDVKM.

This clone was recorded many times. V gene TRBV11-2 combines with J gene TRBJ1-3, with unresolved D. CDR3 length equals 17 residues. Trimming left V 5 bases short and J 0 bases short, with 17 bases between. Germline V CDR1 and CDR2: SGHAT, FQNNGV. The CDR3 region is CASSPFMEASSGNTIYF. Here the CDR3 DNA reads TGTGCCAGCAGCCCCTTTATGGAGGCTAGCTCTGGAAACACCATATATTTT.

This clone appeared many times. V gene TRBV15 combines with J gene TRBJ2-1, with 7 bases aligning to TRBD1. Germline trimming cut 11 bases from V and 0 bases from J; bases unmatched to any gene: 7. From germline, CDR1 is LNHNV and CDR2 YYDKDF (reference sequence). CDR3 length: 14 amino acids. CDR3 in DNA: TGTGCCTTATCTAAGGGGGCCTCCTACAATGAGCAGTTCTTC. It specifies CALSKGASYNEQFF.

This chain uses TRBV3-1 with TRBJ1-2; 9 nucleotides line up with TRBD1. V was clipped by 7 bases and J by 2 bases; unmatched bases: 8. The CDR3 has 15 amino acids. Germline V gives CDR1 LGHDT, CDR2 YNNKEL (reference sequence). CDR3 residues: CASIDTGGRNYGYTF. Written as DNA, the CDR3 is TGTGCCAGCATCGATACAGGGGGCAGGAACTATGGCTACACCTTC.

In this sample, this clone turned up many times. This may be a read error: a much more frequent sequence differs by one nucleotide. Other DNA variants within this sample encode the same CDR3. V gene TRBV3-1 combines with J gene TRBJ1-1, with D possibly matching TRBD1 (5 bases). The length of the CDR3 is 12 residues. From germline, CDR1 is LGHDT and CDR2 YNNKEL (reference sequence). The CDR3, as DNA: TGTGCCAGCAACCAACAATTCGGACAACCCCTCTTT. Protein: CASNQQFGQPLF.

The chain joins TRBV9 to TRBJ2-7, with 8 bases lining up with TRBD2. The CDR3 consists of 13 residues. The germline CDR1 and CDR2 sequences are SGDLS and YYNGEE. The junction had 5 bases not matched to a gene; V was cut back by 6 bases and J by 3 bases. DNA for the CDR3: TGTGCCAGCATCGGGGGGGGTCTCTACGAGCAGTACTTC. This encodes CASIGGGLYEQYF.

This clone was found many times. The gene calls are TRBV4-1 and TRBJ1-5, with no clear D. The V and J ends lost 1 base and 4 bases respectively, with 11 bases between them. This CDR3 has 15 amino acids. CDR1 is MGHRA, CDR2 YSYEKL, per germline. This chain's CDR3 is CASSQVHVINQPQHF. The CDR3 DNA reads TGCGCCAGCAGCCAAGTACATGTTATTAATCAGCCCCAGCATTTT.

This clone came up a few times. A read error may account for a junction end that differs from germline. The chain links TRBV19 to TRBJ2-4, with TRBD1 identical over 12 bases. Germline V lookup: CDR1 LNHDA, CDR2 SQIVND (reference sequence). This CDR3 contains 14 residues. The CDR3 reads CASTIGTGGDIQYF. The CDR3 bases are TGTGCCAGTACTATAGGGACAGGGGGCGACATTCAGTACTTC.

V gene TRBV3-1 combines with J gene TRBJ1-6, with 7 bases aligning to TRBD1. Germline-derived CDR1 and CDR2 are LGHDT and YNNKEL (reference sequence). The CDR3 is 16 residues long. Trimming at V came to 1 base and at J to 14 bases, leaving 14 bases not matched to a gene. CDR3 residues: CASSQAGQETTGALHF. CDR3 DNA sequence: TGTGCCAGCAGCCAAGCCGGACAGGAGACGACTGGGGCCCTCCACTTT.

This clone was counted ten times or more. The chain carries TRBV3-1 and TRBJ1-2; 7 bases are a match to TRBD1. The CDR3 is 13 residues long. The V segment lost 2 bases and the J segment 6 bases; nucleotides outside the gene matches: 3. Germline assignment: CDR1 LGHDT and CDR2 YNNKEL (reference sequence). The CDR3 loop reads CASSQPQGDGYTF. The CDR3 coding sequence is TGTGCCAGCAGCCAACCCCAGGGGGATGGCTACACCTTC.

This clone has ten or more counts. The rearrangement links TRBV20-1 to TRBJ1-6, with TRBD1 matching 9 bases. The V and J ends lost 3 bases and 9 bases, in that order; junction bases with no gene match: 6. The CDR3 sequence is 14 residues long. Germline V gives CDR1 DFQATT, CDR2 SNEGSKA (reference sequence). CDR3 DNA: TGCAGTGCTAGGTGGGACAGGGATATTTCACCCCTCCACTTT. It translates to CSARWDRDISPLHF.

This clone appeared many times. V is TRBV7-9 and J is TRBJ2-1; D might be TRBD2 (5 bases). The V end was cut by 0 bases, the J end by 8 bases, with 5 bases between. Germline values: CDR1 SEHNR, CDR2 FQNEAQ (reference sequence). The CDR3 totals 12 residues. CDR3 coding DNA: TGTGCCAGCAGCTTAGCGGAGGATGAGCAGTTCTTC. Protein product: CASSLAEDEQFF.

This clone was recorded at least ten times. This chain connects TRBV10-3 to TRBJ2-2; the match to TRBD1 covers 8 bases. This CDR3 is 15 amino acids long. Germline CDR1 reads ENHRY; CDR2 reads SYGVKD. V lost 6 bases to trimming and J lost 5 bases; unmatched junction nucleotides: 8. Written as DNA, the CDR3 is TGTGCCATCAGGGAAGGACAGGGACGGACCGGGGAGCTGTTTTTT. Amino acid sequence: CAIREGQGRTGELFF.

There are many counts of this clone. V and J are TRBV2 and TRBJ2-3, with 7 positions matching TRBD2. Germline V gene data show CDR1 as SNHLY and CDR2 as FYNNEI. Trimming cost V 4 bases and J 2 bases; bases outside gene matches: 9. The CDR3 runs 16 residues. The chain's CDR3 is CASSVSSGKLTDTQYF. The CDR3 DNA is TGTGCCAGCAGTGTCTCTAGCGGCAAACTCACAGATACGCAGTATTTT.

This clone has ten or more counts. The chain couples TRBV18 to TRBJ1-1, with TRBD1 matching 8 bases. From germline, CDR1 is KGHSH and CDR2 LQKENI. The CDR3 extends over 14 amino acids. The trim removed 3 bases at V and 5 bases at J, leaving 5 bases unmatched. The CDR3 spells CASSPGQARTEAFF. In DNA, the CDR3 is TGTGCCAGCTCACCGGGACAGGCTAGAACTGAAGCTTTCTTT.